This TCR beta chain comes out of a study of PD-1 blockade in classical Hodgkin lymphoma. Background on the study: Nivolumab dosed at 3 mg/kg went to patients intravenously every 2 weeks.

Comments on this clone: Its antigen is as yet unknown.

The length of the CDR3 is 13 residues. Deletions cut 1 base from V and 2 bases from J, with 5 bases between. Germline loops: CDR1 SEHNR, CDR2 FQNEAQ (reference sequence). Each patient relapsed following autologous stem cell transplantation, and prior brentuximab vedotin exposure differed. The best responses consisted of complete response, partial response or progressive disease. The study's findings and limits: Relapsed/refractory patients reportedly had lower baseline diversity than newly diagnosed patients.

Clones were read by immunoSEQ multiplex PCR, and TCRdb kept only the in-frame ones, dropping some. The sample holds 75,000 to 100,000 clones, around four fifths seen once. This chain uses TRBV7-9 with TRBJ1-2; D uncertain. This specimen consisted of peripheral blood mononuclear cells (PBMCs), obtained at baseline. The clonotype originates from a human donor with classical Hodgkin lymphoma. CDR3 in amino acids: CASSLGVNYGYTF. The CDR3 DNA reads TGTGCCAGCAGCTTAGGTGTGAACTATGGCTACACCTTC.